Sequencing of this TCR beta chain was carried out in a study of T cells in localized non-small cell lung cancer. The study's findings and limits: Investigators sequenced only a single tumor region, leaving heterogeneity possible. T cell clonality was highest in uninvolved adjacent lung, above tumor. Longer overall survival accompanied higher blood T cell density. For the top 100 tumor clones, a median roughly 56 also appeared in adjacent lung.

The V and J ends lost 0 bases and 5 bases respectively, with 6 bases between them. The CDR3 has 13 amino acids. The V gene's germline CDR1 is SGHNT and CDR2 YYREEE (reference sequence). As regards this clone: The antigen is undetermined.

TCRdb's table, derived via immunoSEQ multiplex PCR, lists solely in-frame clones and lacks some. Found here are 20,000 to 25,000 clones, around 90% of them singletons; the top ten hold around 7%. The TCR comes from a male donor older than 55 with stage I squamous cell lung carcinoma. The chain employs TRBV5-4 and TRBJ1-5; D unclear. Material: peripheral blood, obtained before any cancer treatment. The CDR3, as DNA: TGTGCCAGCAGCTTGGGGCCAGATCAGCCCCAGCATTTT. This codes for CASSLGPDQPQHF.